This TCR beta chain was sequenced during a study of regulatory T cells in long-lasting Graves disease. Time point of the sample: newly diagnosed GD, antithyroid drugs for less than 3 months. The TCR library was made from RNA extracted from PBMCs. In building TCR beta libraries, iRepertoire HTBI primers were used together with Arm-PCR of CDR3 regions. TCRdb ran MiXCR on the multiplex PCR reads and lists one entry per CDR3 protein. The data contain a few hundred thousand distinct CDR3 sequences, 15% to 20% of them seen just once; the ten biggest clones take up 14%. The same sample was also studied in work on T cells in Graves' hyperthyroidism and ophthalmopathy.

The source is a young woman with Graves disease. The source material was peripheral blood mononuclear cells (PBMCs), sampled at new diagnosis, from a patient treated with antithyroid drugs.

The CDR3 DNA reads as TGCAGTGCTAGAGACGGGACAGGGGAAACTGAAGCTTTCTTT. Amino acid sequence: CSARDGTGETEAFF. The V gene is TRBV20-1, the J gene TRBJ1-1; 10 nucleotides align to TRBD1. Germline V gene data show CDR1 as DFQATT and CDR2 as SNEGSKA (reference sequence). Trimming removed 0 bases from V and 5 bases from J; junction bases left unmatched: 3. This CDR3 is built from 14 residues.